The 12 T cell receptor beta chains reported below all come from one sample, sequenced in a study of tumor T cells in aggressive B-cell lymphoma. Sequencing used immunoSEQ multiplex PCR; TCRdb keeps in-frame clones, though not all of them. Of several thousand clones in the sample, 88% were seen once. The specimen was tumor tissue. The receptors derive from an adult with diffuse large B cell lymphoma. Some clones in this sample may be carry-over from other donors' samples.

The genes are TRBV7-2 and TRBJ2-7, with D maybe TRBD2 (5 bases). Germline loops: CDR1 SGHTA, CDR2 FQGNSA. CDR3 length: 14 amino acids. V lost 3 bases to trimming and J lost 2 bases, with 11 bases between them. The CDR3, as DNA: TGTGCCAGCAGCTTTGGGCGGGCTGCCTACGAGCAGTACTTC. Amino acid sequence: CASSFGRAAYEQYF.

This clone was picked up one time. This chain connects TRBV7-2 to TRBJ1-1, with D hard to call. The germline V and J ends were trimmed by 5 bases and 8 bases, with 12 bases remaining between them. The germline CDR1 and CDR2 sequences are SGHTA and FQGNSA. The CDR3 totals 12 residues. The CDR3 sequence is CASSRPPGEAFF. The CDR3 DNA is TGTGCCAGCAGCCGCCCACCGGGGGAAGCTTTCTTT.

CDR3 DNA sequence: TGTGCCAGCAGCCAAGTAGCGGGAGGGCCTTACAATGAGCAGTTCTTC. Protein sequence: CASSQVAGGPYNEQFF. This chain connects TRBV4-2 to TRBJ2-1; the match to TRBD2 covers 11 bases. After removal of 1 base from V and 4 bases from J, the junction contained 3 bases not matched to a gene. Germline V gene lookup returns CDR1 LGHNA and CDR2 YNFKEQ. The CDR3 is 16 residues long.

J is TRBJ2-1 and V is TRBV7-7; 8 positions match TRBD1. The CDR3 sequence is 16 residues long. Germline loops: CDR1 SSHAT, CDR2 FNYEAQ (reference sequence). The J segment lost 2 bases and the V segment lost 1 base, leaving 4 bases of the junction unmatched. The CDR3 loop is CASSLGTGWTYNEQFF. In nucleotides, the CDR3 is TGTGCCAGCAGCTTAGGGACAGGGTGGACCTACAATGAGCAGTTCTTC.

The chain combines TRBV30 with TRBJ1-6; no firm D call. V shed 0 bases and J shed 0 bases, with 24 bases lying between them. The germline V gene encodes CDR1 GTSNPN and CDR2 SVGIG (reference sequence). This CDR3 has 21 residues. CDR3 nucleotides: TGTGCCTGGAGTGTAAAGGAGGATCCGTCGTTTCCAAGCTCCTATAATTCACCCCTCCACTTT. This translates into CAWSVKEDPSFPSSYNSPLHF.

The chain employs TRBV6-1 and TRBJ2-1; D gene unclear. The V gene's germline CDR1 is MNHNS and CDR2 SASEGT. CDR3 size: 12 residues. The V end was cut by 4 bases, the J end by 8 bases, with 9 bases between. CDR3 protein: CASSALGDEQFF. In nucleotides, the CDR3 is TGTGCCAGCAGTGCGCTAGGCGATGAGCAGTTCTTC.

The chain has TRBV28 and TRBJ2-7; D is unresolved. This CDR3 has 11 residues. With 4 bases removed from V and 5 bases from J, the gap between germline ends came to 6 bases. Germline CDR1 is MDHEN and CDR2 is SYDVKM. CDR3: CASSSSHEQYF. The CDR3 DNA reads TGTGCCAGCAGTTCTTCTCACGAGCAGTACTTC. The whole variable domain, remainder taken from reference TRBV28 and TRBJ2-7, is DVKVTQSSRYLVKRTGEKVFLECVQDMDHENMFWYRQDPGLGLRLIYFSYDVKMKEKGDIPEGYSVSREKKERFSLILESASTNQTSMYLCASSSSHEQYFGPGTRLTVT.

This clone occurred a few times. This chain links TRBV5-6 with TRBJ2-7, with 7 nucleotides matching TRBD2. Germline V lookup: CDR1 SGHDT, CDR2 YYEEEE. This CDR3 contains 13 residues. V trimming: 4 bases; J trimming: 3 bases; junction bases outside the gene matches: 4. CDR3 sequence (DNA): TGTGCCAGCAGCCAAGGGGACTACTACGAGCAGTACTTC. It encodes CASSQGDYYEQYF.

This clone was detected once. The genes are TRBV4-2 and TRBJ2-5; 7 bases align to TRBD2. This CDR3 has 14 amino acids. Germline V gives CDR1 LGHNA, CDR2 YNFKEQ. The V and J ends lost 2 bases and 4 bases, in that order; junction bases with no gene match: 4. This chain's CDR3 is CASSQPGGRETQYF. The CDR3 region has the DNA TGTGCCAGCAGCCAACCGGGCGGGAGAGAGACCCAGTACTTC.

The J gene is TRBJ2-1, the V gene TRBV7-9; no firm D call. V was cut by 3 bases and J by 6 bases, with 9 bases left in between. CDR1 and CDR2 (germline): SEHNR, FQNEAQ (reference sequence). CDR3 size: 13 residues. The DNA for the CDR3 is TGTGCCAGCAGCTTTCTAGATACCAATGAGCAGTTCTTC. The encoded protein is CASSFLDTNEQFF.

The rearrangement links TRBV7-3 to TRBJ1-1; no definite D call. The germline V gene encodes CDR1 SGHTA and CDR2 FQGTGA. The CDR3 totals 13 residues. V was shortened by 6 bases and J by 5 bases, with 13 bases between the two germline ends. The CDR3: CASSPGPTTEAFF. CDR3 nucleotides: TGTGCCAGCAGTCCCGGTCCGACAACTGAAGCTTTCTTT.

The DNA for the CDR3 is TGTGCCAGTAGTAAGTTCGGGCTAGCGGGGGGCACAGATACGCAGTATTTT. Translated: CASSKFGLAGGTDTQYF. This chain connects TRBV19 to TRBJ2-3, with TRBD2 matching 10 bases. The junction had 8 bases not matched to a gene; V was cut back by 4 bases and J by 1 base. The length of the CDR3 is 17 residues. Germline CDR1 and CDR2: LNHDA and SQIVND (reference sequence).